The rows below give T cell receptor beta chains drawn from one sample of a study of blood T cell repertoires in COVID-19. Libraries were prepared by immunoSEQ multiplex PCR; TCRdb keeps only in-frame clonotypes and omits some of them. This table has about 97,000 clones, just under 85% appearing once. Sequencing was performed on peripheral blood. The receptors come from a man aged 35 to 55 with active or convalescent COVID-19. Each CDR3 is given with its conserved first and last residue. A D gene is named only where the DNA matches it firmly. For some rows the clone size is stated as once, few or many, or as a class when expanded; others skip it.

TRBD1,TRBV27,TRBJ1-2,.,CASSYRGPGRSPYGYTF,TGTGCCAGCAGTTATAGGGGGCCCGGCAGGTCGCCCTATGGCTACACCTTC
.,TRBV18,TRBJ1-1,.,CASSPTVNTEAFF,TGTGCCAGCTCACCAACGGTGAACACTGAAGCTTTCTTT
.,TRBV15,TRBJ2-1,once,CATSITGRSYNEQFF,TGTGCCACCAGTATAACAGGGCGCTCCTACAATGAGCAGTTCTTC
.,TRBV10-3,TRBJ2-5,.,CAIRDSTQETQYF,TGTGCCATCAGAGACAGTACCCAAGAGACCCAGTACTTC
TRBD1,TRBV6-5,TRBJ1-5,.,CASRGQGGQPQHF,TGTGCCAGCAGGGGACAGGGTGGTCAGCCCCAGCATTTT
TRBD1,TRBV27,TRBJ2-7,.,CASTRTGPKEEQYF,TGTGCCAGCACCAGGACAGGTCCAAAGGAGGAGCAGTACTTC
.,TRBV5-4,TRBJ2-1,.,CASRWGGLNEQFF,TGTGCCAGCAGGTGGGGGGGCCTGAATGAGCAGTTCTTC
.,TRBV7-2,TRBJ1-5,.,CASSLVGSNQPQHF,TGTGCCAGCAGCTTAGTGGGCAGCAATCAGCCCCAGCATTTT
TRBD1,TRBV11-2,TRBJ2-1,.,CASSPQGVTGLRFF,TGTGCCAGCAGCCCCCAGGGGGTGACAGGGTTACGGTTCTTC
.,TRBV6-5,TRBJ1-5,.,CASSPSGPSNQPQHF,TGTGCCAGCAGCCCCAGTGGCCCTAGCAATCAGCCCCAGCATTTT
.,TRBV5-1,TRBJ2-1,many,CASSLFDRLTNEQFF,TGCGCCAGCAGCTTGTTCGACAGATTGACCAATGAGCAGTTCTTC
TRBD1,TRBV3-1/TRBV3-2,TRBJ1-5,.,CASSRQGSSQPQHF,TGTGCCAGCAGCCGACAGGGCTCTAGTCAGCCCCAGCATTTT
.,TRBV19,TRBJ1-5,.,CASSPAGVGNQPQHF,TGTGCCAGTAGTCCTGCAGGGGTGGGCAATCAGCCCCAGCATTTT
.,TRBV6-5,TRBJ2-5,.,CASSTTGKATQYF,TGTGCCAGCAGCACTACGGGGAAAGCGACCCAGTACTTC
TRBD1,TRBV7-9,TRBJ1-4,.,CASSSSTGSSEKLFF,TGTGCCAGCAGCTCCTCGACAGGGAGTAGTGAAAAACTGTTTTTT
TRBD2,TRBV9,TRBJ2-1,.,CASSGRTSGGAHNEQFF,TGTGCCAGCAGCGGGAGGACTAGCGGGGGGGCACACAATGAGCAGTTCTTC
TRBD1,TRBV20-1,TRBJ1-1,once,CSTRGETEAFF,TGCAGTACCAGGGGGGAAACTGAAGCTTTCTTT
TRBD1,TRBV3-1/TRBV3-2,TRBJ2-2,.,CASSQKGAGTGELFF,TGTGCCAGCAGCCAAAAGGGGGCCGGGACCGGGGAGCTGTTTTTT
TRBD1,TRBV7-2,TRBJ1-4,.,CASSLDRRVFF,TGTGCCAGCAGCTTGGACAGGAGGGTGTTTTTT
TRBD2,TRBV5-1,TRBJ2-1,.,CASSRRGGPYNEQFF,TGCGCCAGCAGCCGGCGGGGGGGACCCTACAATGAGCAGTTCTTC
TRBD1,TRBV3-1/TRBV3-2,TRBJ1-1,.,CASSQMTGGTEAFF,TGCGCCAGCAGCCAAATGACAGGGGGCACTGAAGCTTTCTTT
TRBD1,TRBV6-6,TRBJ2-7,.,CASSPGARTGTYEQYF,TGTGCCAGCAGCCCCGGGGCGCGGACAGGGACCTACGAGCAGTACTTC
.,TRBV5-1,TRBJ1-4,.,CASSLGSAGEEKLFF,TGCGCCAGCAGCTTGGGATCGGCAGGGGAAGAAAAACTGTTTTTT
.,TRBV4-1,TRBJ2-5,once,CASSQVGVGGPETQYF,TGCGCCAGCAGCCAAGTGGGGGTGGGGGGGCCAGAGACCCAGTACTTC
.,TRBV19,TRBJ1-5,.,CASRFKGVSNQPQHF,TGTGCCAGTAGATTCAAGGGGGTTAGCAATCAGCCCCAGCATTTT
.,TRBV6-5,TRBJ2-7,.,CASSYPPVHEQYF,TGTGCCAGCAGTTATCCCCCCGTCCACGAGCAGTACTTC
TRBD2,TRBV10-3,TRBJ2-1,.,CAISTGTSSYNEQFF,TGTGCCATCAGCACCGGGACTAGCTCCTACAATGAGCAGTTCTTC
.,TRBV18,TRBJ1-4,once,CASSPEWGREKLFF,TGTGCCAGCTCACCCGAATGGGGGCGTGAAAAACTGTTTTTT
TRBD1,TRBV29-1,TRBJ2-7,.,CSVSANRGSPYEQYF,TGCAGCGTTTCAGCCAACAGGGGTTCTCCCTACGAGCAGTACTTC
.,TRBV6-5,TRBJ2-3,.,CASWGQVTDTQYF,TGTGCCAGCTGGGGGCAGGTCACAGATACGCAGTATTTT
TRBD1,TRBV4-3,TRBJ1-2,few,CASSPTGMGGYTF,TGCGCCAGCAGCCCGACAGGGATGGGGGGCTACACCTTC
TRBD2,TRBV7-2,TRBJ2-7,.,CASSFAGTSLNEQYF,TGTGCCAGCAGCTTTGCCGGGACTAGCTTAAACGAGCAGTACTTC
TRBD1,TRBV3-1/TRBV3-2,TRBJ2-1,.,CASSHSDRLTYNEQFF,TGTGCCAGCAGCCACTCGGACAGGCTAACCTACAATGAGCAGTTCTTC
TRBD2,TRBV6-5,TRBJ2-7,.,CASRVGGGSSYEQYF,TGTGCCAGTAGGGTGGGGGGAGGGAGCTCCTACGAGCAGTACTTC
TRBD1,TRBV5-1,TRBJ1-1,.,CASSLGQGAFMNTEAFF,TGCGCCAGCAGCTTAGGACAGGGGGCGTTTATGAACACTGAAGCTTTCTTT
.,TRBV3-1/TRBV3-2,TRBJ1-1,.,CASSPREAHREAFF,TGTGCCAGCAGCCCCCGGGAGGCTCACCGTGAAGCTTTCTTT
.,TRBV19,TRBJ1-1,once,CASIDPQRGGGNTEAFF,TGTGCCAGCATCGATCCTCAAAGGGGCGGGGGAAACACTGAAGCTTTCTTT
TRBD1,TRBV6-6,TRBJ1-6,.,CASSYSEQGNSPLHF,TGTGCCAGCAGTTACTCGGAACAGGGGAATTCACCCCTCCACTTT
.,TRBV6-5,TRBJ1-1,.,CASSYYGGARTEAFF,TGTGCCAGCAGTTATTATGGGGGGGCGCGGACTGAAGCTTTCTTT
TRBD1,TRBV19,TRBJ1-1,.,CASKGDNRGDTEAFF,TGTGCCAGTAAAGGAGATAACAGGGGGGACACTGAAGCTTTCTTT
TRBD2,TRBV9,TRBJ2-3,.,CASSVGTSGVFTQYF,TGTGCCAGCAGCGTAGGGACTAGCGGGGTGTTTACGCAGTATTTT
TRBD1,TRBV29-1,TRBJ1-4,.,CSATDRGGEKLFF,TGCAGCGCAACGGACAGGGGAGGAGAAAAACTGTTTTTT
.,TRBV5-7,TRBJ2-7,.,CASSPGSCEQYF,TGTGCCAGCAGCCCCGGGTCATGCGAGCAGTACTTC
TRBD1,TRBV19,TRBJ1-2,.,CARTRDRNTWGGYTF,TGTGCCAGAACCCGGGACAGAAATACTTGGGGTGGCTACACCTTC